This T cell receptor (beta chain) was observed in a study of immune evolution from preneoplasia to lung adenocarcinoma. Across the study: HLA loss of heterozygosity: about 7% AIS, 15% MIA, around 35% ADC, none AAH. Study results and limitations: Later-stage lesions appeared to have more T cells, more diversity, less clonality.

Patient tissue came from resections in Japan or China, 2014–2017. H&E slides confirmed each diagnosis, reviewed by two pathologists independently. Profiled with immunoSEQ multiplex PCR; TCRdb holds only in-frame clones, not every one. The top ten clones hold 7.5% to 8% of a sample with some 6,500 clones, about 80% of them seen once. As regards this clone: No antigen is known for it.

The source is a donor aged 70 or older with lung adenocarcinoma. The specimen was FFPE lung adenocarcinoma in situ tissue.

The CDR3 coding sequence is TGCGCCAGCAACTCACAGGGGGCCGGGGACGAGCAGTACTTC. Amino acid sequence: CASNSQGAGDEQYF. The chain joins TRBV5-1 to TRBJ2-7, with 9 nucleotides matching TRBD1. The J segment lost 5 bases and the V segment lost 6 bases, leaving 9 bases of the junction unmatched. The CDR3 runs 14 residues. The germline CDR1 and CDR2 sequences are SGHRS and YFSETQ.